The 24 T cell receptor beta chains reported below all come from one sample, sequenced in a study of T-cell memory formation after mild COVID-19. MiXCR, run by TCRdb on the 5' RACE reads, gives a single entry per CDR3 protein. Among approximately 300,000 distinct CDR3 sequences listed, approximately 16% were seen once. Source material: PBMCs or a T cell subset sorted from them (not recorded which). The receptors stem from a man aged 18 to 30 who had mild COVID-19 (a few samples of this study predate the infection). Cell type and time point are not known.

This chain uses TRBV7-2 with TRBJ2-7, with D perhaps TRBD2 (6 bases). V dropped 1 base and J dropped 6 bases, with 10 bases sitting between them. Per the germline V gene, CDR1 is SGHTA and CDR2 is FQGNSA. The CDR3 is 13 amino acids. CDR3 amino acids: CASSLGAGSEQYV. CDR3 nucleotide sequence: TGTGCCAGCAGCTTAGGAGCGGGCTCCGAGCAGTACGTC.

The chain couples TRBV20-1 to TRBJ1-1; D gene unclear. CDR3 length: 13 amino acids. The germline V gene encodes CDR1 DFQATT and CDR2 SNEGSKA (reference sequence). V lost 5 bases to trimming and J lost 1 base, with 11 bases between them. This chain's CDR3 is CSAPLVTNTEAFF. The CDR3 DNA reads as TGCAGTGCTCCCCTAGTTACGAACACTGAAGCTTTCTTT.

The CDR3 coding sequence is TGCGCCAGCAGCCCTCTAGCGGGGAAAACAGATACGCAGTATTTT. Protein sequence: CASSPLAGKTDTQYF. The gene calls are TRBV4-3 and TRBJ2-3, with 9 bases fitting TRBD2. The CDR3 totals 15 residues. With V trimmed by 4 bases and J by 3 bases, 5 bases remained unmatched. Looked up from germline, CDR1 is LGHNA and CDR2 is YSLEER.

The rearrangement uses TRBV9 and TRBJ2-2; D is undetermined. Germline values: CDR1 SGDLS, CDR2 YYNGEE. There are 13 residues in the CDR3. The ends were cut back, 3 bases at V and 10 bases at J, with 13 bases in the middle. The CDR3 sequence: CASSAVGLEELFF. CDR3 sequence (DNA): TGTGCCAGCAGCGCGGTAGGCCTCGAGGAGCTGTTTTTT. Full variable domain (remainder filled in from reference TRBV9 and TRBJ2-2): DSGVTQTPKHLITATGQRVTLRCSPRSGDLSVYWYQQSLDQGLQFLIQYYNGEERAKGNILERFSAQQFPDLHSELNLSSLELGDSALYFCASSAVGLEELFFGEGSRLTVL.

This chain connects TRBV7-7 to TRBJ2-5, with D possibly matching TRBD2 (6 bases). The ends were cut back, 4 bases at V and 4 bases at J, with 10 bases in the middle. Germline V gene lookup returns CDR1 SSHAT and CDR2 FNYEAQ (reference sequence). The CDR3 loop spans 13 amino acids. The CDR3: CASSSRLGETQYF. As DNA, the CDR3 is TGTGCCAGCAGCTCGAGACTAGGAGAGACCCAGTACTTC.

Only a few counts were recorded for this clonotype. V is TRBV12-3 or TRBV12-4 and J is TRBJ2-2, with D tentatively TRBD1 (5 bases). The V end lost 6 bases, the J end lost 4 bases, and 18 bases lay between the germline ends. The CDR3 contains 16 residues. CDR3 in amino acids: CASRPFVGRVTGELFF. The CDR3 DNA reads TGTGCCAGCAGGCCTTTCGTGGGGCGTGTCACCGGGGAGCTGTTTTTT.

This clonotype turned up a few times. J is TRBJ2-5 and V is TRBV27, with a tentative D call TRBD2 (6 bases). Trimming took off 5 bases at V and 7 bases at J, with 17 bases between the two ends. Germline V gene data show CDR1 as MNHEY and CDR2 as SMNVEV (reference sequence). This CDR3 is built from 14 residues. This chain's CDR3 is CASSAMTSLGTQYF. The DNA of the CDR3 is TGTGCCAGCAGTGCCATGACTAGTTTAGGGACCCAGTACTTC.

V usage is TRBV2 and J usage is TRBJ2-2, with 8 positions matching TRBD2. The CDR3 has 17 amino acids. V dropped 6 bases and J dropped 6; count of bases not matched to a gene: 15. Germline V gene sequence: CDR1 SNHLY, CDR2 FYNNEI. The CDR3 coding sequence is TGTGCCAGCAGATATGGTACTAGCGGTCCGGCAGCCGGGGAGCTGTTTTTT. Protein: CASRYGTSGPAAGELFF.

Here the CDR3 DNA reads TGTGCCAGCAGTTTAGTGCTGGGGGATGGGGTGAACACTGAAGCTTTCTTT. Translation gives CASSLVLGDGVNTEAFF. The chain employs TRBV12-3 or TRBV12-4 and TRBJ1-1; D perhaps matches TRBD1 (5 bases). V was clipped by 1 base and J by 0 bases, with 15 bases between them. The CDR3 runs to 17 residues.

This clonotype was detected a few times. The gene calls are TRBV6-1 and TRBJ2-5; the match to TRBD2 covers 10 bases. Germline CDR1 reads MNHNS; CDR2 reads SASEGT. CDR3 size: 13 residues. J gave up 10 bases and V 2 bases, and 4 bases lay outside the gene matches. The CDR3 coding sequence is TGTGCCAGCAGTGAATACGAGCGGGGGGGCCAGTACTTC. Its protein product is CASSEYERGGQYF.

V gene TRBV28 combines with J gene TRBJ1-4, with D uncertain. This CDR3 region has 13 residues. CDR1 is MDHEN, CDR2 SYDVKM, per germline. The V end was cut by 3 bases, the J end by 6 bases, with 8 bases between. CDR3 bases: TGTGCCAGCAGTTTGTCCGGTTATGAAAAACTGTTTTTT. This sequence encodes CASSLSGYEKLFF.

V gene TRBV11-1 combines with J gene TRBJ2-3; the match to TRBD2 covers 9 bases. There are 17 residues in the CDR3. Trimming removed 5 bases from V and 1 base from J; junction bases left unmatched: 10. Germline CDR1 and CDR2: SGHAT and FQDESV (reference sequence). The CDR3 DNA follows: TGTGCCAGCAGCCCCCAACTTGCTAGCGGGGGCACAGATACGCAGTATTTT. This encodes CASSPQLASGGTDTQYF.

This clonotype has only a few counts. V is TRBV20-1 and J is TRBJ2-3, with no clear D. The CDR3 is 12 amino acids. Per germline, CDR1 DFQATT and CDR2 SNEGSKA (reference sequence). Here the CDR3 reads CRGTAGTDTQYF. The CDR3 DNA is TGCAGGGGAACTGCGGGCACAGATACGCAGTATTTT.

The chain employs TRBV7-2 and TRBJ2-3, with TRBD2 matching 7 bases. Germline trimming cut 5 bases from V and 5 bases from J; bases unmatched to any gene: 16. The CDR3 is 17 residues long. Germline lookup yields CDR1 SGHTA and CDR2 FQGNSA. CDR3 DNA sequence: TGTGCCAGCAGCCCTCGAGGGGCCAGCGGGGTCAGAGATACGCAGTATTTT. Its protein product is CASSPRGASGVRDTQYF.

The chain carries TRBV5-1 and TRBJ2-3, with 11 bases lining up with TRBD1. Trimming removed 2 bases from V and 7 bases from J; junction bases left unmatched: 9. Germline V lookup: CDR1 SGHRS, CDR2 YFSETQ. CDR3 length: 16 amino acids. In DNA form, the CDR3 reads TGCGCCAGCAGCTTATACGGGACAGGGGGGCCTAATACGCAGTATTTT. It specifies CASSLYGTGGPNTQYF.

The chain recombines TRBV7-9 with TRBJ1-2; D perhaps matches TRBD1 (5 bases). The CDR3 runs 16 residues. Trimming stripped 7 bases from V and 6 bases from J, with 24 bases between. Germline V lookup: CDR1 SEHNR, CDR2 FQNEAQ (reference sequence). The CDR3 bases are TGTGCCAGCACCATTCGGGTGGGAGGGGCGAATGATGGCTACACCTTC. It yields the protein CASTIRVGGANDGYTF.

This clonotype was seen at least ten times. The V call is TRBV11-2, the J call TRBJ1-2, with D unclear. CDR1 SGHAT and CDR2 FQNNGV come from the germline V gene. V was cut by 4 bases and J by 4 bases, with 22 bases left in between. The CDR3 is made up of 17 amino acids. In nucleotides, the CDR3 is TGTGCCAGCAGCTCGTTCCGTGCGGGAGGCTCGACCTATGGCTACACCTTC. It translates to CASSSFRAGGSTYGYTF.

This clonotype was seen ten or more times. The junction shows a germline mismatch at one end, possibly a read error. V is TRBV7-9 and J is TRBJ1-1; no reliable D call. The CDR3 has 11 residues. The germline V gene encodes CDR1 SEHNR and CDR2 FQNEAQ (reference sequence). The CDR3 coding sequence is TGCGCCAGCAGCTTAGGCACTGAAGCTTTCTTT. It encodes CASSLGTEAFF. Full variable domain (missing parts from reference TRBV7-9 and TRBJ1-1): DTGVSQNPRHKITKRGQNVTFRCDPISEHNRLYWYRQTLGQGPEFLTYFQNEAQLEKSRLLSDRFSAERPKGSFSTLEIQRTEQGDSAMYLCASSLGTEAFFGQGTRLTVV.

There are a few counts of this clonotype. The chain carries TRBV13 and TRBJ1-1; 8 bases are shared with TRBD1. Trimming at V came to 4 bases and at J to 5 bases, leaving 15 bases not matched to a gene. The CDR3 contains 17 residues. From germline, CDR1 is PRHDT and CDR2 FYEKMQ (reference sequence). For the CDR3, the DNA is TGTGCCAGCAGCTACCATGGGTCGGACAGGGCGGTGACTGAAGCTTTCTTT. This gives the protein CASSYHGSDRAVTEAFF.

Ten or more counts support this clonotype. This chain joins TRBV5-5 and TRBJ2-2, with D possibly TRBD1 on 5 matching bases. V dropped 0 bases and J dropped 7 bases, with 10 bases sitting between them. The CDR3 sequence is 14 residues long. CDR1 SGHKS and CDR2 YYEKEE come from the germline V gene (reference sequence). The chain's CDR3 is CASSLGQLVGELFF. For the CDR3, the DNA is TGTGCCAGCAGCTTGGGACAGCTGGTCGGGGAGCTGTTTTTT.

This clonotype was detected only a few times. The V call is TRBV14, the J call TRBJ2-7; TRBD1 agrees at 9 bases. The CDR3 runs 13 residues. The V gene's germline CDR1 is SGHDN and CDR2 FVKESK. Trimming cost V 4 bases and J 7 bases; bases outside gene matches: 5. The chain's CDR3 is CASSPGQGEEQYF. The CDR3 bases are TGTGCCAGCAGCCCGGGACAGGGCGAGGAGCAGTACTTC.

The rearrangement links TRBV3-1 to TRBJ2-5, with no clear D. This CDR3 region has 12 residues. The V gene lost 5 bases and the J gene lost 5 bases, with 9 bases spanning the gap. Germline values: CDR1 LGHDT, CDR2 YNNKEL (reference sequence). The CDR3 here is CASSTNRETQYF. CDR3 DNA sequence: TGTGCCAGCAGCACCAACCGGGAGACCCAGTACTTC.

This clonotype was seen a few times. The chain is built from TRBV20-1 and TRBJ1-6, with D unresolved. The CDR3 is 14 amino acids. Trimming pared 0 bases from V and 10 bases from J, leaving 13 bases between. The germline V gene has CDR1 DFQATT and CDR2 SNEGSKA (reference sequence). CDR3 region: CSARELKLNSPLHF. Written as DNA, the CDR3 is TGCAGTGCTAGAGAGCTCAAGCTCAACTCACCCCTCCACTTT.

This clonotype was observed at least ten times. The CDR3 here is CASSPDRGYGYTF. Here the CDR3 DNA reads TGTGCCAGCAGCCCAGACAGGGGTTATGGCTACACCTTC. This chain links TRBV6-5 with TRBJ1-2, with TRBD1 identical over 8 bases. Germline CDR1 reads MNHEY; CDR2 reads SVGAGI. The CDR3 consists of 13 residues. The V and J ends lost 6 bases and 5 bases, in that order; junction bases with no gene match: 5.